The T cell receptor beta chain under discussion was sequenced for a study of cytomegalovirus exposure and HLA in healthy donors. Overall study results and limits: Sequencing likely produced, as an artifact, a cluster of highly shared sequence variants. Data from an earlier analysis indicated that most TCR beta V segments were productive either about 87% or about 30% of the time. Diagnosis of cytomegalovirus status made by the classifier reportedly showed high specificity and sensitivity.

A few counts support this clone. Its antigen is unknown. V was cut by 1 base and J by 3 bases, with 11 bases left in between. Germline V lookup: CDR1 SGHTA, CDR2 FQGNSA. The CDR3 contains 15 residues. Researchers ran the PCR with 60 Vbeta and 13 Jbeta primers. Original analysis: In a later analysis, approximately 80 million unique TCR beta chains included roughly 11 million shared by two or more donors. The table came from immunoSEQ multiplex PCR; TCRdb's copy has only in-frame clones and leaves some out. The V and J calls and clone size are taken from that table; D and trimming were inferred from the DNA. In the table there are roughly 190,000 clones, roughly a tenth of which are singletons.

The sequence came from a woman younger than 45 in good health and CMV-seropositive. Sequencing was carried out using PBMCs. The V and J genes are TRBV7-2 and TRBJ2-3, with D perhaps TRBD2 (6 bases). The CDR3 protein is CASSLGGVETDTQYF. In nucleotides, the CDR3 is TGTGCCAGCAGCTTAGGGGGGGTTGAAACAGATACGCAGTATTTT.